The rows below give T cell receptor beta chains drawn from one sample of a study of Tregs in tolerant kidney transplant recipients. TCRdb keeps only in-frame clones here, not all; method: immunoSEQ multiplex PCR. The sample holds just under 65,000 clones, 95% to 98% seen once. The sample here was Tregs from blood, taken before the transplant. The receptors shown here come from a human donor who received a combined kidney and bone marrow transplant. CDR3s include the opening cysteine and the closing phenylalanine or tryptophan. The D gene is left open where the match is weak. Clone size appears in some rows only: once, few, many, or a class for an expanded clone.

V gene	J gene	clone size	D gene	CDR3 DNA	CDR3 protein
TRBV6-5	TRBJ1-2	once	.	TGTGCCAGCAGTCGTGGGACTGACTATGGCTACACCTTC	CASSRGTDYGYTF
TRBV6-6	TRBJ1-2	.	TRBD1	TGTGCCAGCAGCCGGGACAGGGGTTCCTATGGCTACACCTTC	CASSRDRGSYGYTF
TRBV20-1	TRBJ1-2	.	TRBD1	TGCAGTGCGACAGGGGGCTGGGGCTACACCTTC	CSATGGWGYTF
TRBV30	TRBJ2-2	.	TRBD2	TGTGCCTGGAGTGTATTAGCGGGGGGGCCGGGCACCGGGGAGCTGTTTTTT	CAWSVLAGGPGTGELFF
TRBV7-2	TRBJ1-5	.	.	TGTGCCAGCAGTGGACAGTACAATCAGCCCCAGCATTTT	CASSGQYNQPQHF
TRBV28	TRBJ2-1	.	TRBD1	TGTGCCAGCAGTTTATATACAGGATATATGGGACAGGGGGTCTCCTACAATGAGCAGTTCTTC	CASSLYTGYMGQGVSYNEQFF
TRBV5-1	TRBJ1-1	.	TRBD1	TGCGCCAGCAGCTTGTCGACCTCAGGGGGCACTGAAGCTTTCTTT	CASSLSTSGGTEAFF
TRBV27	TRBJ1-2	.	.	TGTGCCAGCAGTTTAATTGGGGGCATTGGCTACACCTTC	CASSLIGGIGYTF
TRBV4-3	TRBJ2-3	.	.	TGCGCCAGCAGCCAAGGAACGGGTGCTAGCGAGCAAGGATCAGATACGCAGTATTTT	CASSQGTGASEQGSDTQYF
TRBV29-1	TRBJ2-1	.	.	TGCAGTGGAGGGGCCGGTTACGGTGAGCAGTTCTTC	CSGGAGYGEQFF
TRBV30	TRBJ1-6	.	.	TGTGCCTGGACGAGCGTGAGGGATTCACCCCTCCACTTT	CAWTSVRDSPLHF
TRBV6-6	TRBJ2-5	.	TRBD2	TGTGCCAGCAGGGGAGCGGGGGAAGAGACCCAGTACTTC	CASRGAGEETQYF
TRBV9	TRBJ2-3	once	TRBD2	TGTGCCAGCAGCCAAATCCTCAGCGGGAGGTTCACAGATACGCAGTATTTT	CASSQILSGRFTDTQYF
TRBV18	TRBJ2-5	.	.	TGTGCCAGCTCACCAACAGGGCTTCAAGAGACCCAGTACTTC	CASSPTGLQETQYF
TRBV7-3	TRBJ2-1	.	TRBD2	TGTGCCAGCAGCTTAGAGGGACTAGCGGGAGTTGAGCAGTTCTTC	CASSLEGLAGVEQFF
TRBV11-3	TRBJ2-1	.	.	TGTGCCAGCAGCTTAGATTGGGACTCCAATGAGCAGTTCTTC	CASSLDWDSNEQFF
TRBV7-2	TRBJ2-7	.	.	TGTGCCAGCAGCTTCGAACAGGGCTACGAGCAGTACTTC	CASSFEQGYEQYF
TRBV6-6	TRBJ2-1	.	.	TGTGCCAGCACCGAAGGGGGGGGCCGCTTCAATGAGCAGTTCTTC	CASTEGGGRFNEQFF
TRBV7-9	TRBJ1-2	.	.	TGTGCCAGCAGCCAACCTAGGCGACAGACGCTCAGGGGCTACACCTTC	CASSQPRRQTLRGYTF
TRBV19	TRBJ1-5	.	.	TGTGCCAGTAGTAACAGGGTTGATCAGCCCCAGCATTTT	CASSNRVDQPQHF
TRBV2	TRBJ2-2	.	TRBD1	TGTGCCAGCAGCAACCGGGACAGGGGTAGCGCCGGGGAGCTGTTTTTT	CASSNRDRGSAGELFF
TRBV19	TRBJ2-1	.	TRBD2	TGTGCCAGTAGTATGCTCAAAGCGACTAGCGGGAGCTCCTACAATGAGCAGTTCTTC	CASSMLKATSGSSYNEQFF
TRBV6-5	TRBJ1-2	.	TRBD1	TGTGCCAGCAGTTACCGGGCAGGGGGTGGCTACACCTTC	CASSYRAGGGYTF
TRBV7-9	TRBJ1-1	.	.	TGTGCCAGCAGCTTGGGACAAGAGGGAGCTTTCTTT	CASSLGQEGAFF
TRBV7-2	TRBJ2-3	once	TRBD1	TGTGCCAGCAGCCTGCGGACAGGGGTGGATACGCAGTATTTT	CASSLRTGVDTQYF
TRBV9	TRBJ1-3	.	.	TGTGCCAGCAGTGCAACAGGTCTCTCTGGAAACACCATATATTTT	CASSATGLSGNTIYF
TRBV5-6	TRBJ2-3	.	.	TGTGCCAGCAGCAAACAGGGTCTTTGGGATACGCAGTATTTT	CASSKQGLWDTQYF
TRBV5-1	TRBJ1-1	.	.	TGCGCCAGCAGCCCACGACAGAACGCTGAAGCTTTCTTT	CASSPRQNAEAFF
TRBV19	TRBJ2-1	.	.	TGTGCCAGTACGCGGGGACGGACATTTGAGCAGTTCTTC	CASTRGRTFEQFF
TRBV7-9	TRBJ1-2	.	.	TGTGCCAGCAGCGGGAACAGGGACCGACGTTACTACACCTTC	CASSGNRDRRYYTF
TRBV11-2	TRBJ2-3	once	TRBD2	TGTGCCAGCAGCTTAACTAGCGGGGGGGCAGATACGCAGTATTTT	CASSLTSGGADTQYF
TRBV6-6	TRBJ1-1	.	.	TGTGCCAGCAGTTGGGGGGGCAACACTGAAGCTTTCTTT	CASSWGGNTEAFF
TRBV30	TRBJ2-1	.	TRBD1	TGTGCCTGGACGGACAGGGATTGGGGCTACAATGAGCAGTTCTTC	CAWTDRDWGYNEQFF
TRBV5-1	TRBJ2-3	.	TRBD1	TGCGCCAGCAGCTTGTCCGGACAGGGGATTCCAGATACGCAGTATTTT	CASSLSGQGIPDTQYF
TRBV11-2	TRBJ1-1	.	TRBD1	TGTGCCAGCAGTCCGGACAGGGGCACTGAAGCTTTCTTT	CASSPDRGTEAFF
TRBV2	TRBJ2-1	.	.	TGTGCCAGCAATCAGGTCCCCTACAATGAGCAGTTCTTC	CASNQVPYNEQFF
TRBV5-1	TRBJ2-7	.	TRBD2	TGCGCCAGCAGCTTAGGGACTAGCGGGACGTACGAGCAGTACTTC	CASSLGTSGTYEQYF
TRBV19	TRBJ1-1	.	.	TGTGCCAGTAGCCTACAGAATGAGAACACTGAAGCTTTCTTT	CASSLQNENTEAFF
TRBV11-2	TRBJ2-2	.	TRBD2	TGTGCCAGCAGCTTGTTCCTAGCGGGAGAATCGGCCGGGGAGCTGTTTTTT	CASSLFLAGESAGELFF